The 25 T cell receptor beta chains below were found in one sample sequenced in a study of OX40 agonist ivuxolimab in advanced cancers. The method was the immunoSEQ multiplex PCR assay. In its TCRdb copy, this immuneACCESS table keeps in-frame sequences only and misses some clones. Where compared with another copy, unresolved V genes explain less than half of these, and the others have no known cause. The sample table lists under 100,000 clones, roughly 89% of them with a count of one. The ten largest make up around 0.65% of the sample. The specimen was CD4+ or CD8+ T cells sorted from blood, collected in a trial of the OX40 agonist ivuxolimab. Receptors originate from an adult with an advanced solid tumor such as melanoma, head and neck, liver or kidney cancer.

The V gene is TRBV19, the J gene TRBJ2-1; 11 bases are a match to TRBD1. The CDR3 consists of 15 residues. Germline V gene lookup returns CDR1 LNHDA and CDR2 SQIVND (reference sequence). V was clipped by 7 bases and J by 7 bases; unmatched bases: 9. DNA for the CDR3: TGTGCCAGTACTTACATCGGGACAGGGGGGAATGAGCAGTTCTTC. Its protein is CASTYIGTGGNEQFF.

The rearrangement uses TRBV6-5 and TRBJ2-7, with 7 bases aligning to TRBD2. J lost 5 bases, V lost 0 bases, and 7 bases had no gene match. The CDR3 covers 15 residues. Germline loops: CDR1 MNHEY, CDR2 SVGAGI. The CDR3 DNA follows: TGTGCCAGCAGTTACTCGAGCGGGGTGAATCACGAGCAGTACTTC. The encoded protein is CASSYSSGVNHEQYF.

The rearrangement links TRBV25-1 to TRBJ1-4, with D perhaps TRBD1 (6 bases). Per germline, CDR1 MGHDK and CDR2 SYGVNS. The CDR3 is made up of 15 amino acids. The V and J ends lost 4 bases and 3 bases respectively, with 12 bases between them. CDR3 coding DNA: TGTGCCAGCAGTGGAGGGGGGGCAGCTAATGAAAAACTGTTTTTT. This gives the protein CASSGGGAANEKLFF.

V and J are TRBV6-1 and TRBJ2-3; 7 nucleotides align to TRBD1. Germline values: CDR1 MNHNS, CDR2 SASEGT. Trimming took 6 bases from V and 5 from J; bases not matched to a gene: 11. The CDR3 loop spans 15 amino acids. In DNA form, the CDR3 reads TGTGCCAGCAGCTCCGGGACAGCCTTCATAGATACGCAGTATTTT. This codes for CASSSGTAFIDTQYF.

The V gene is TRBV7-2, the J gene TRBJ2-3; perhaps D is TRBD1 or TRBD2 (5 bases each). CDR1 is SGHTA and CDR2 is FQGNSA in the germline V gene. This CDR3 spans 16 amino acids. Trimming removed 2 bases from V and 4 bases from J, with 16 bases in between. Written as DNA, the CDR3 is TGTGCCAGCAGCTTAAGGGGTCTAGCCCGGTCAGATACGCAGTATTTT. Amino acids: CASSLRGLARSDTQYF.

The CDR3 DNA reads as TGCGCCAGAGAGGACAGGGAAAGTTTCAGAGCTTTCTTT. This encodes CAREDRESFRAFF. V usage is TRBV5-1 and J usage is TRBJ1-1, with 8 bases lining up with TRBD1. Looked up from germline, CDR1 is SGHRS and CDR2 is YFSETQ. After removal of 8 bases from V and 10 bases from J, the junction contained 13 bases not matched to a gene. The CDR3 is 13 amino acids. The variable domain in full, completed from reference TRBV5-1 and TRBJ1-1, reads KAGVTQTPRYLIKTRGQQVTLSCSPISGHRSVSWYQQTPGQGLQFLFEYFSETQRNKGNFPGRFSGRQFSNSRSEMNVSTLELGDSALYLCAREDRESFRAFFGQGTRLTVV.

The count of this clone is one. The CDR3: CASSPGQIRTEAFF. The DNA of the CDR3 is TGTGCCAGCAGCCCAGGACAAATTAGGACTGAAGCTTTCTTT. The V gene is TRBV11-2, the J gene TRBJ1-1; possible D gene TRBD1, 5 bases. The CDR3 consists of 14 residues. Trimming left V 5 bases short and J 5 bases short, with 15 bases between. Germline CDR1 and CDR2: SGHAT and FQNNGV.

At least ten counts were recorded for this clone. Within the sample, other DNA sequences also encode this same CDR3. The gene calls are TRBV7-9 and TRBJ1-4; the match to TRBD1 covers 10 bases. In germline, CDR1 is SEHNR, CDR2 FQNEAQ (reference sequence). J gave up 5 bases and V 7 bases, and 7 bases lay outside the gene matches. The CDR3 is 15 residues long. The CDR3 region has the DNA TGTGCCAGCACCTCCGGACAGGGGGGGAATGAAAAACTGTTTTTT. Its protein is CASTSGQGGNEKLFF.

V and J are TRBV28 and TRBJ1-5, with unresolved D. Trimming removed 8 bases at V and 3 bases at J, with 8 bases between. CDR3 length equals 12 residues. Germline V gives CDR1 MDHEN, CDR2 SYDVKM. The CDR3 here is CASRSPNQPQHF. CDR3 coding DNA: TGTGCCAGCCGTTCCCCCAATCAGCCCCAGCATTTT.

CDR3 amino acids: CASGTSTTYNEQFF. The CDR3 DNA reads as TGTGCCAGCGGGACTTCCACAACCTACAATGAGCAGTTCTTC. J is TRBJ2-1 and V is TRBV2, with D possibly TRBD2 on 6 matching bases. The germline V gene encodes CDR1 SNHLY and CDR2 FYNNEI. The CDR3 runs to 14 residues. With 8 bases removed from V and 2 bases from J, the gap between germline ends came to 13 bases.

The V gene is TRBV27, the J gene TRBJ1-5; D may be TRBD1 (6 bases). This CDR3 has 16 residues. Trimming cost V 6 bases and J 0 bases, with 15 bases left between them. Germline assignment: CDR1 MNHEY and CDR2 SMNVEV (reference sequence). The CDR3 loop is CASREGGPYSNQPQHF. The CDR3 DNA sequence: TGTGCCAGCAGAGAGGGGGGACCCTATAGCAATCAGCCCCAGCATTTT.

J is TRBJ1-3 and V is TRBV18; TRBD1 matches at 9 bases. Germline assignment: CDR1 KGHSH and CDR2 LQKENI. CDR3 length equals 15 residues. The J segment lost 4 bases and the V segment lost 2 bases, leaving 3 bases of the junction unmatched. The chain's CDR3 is CASSPGTGYGNTIYF. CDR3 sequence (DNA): TGTGCCAGCTCACCAGGGACAGGGTACGGAAACACCATATATTTT.

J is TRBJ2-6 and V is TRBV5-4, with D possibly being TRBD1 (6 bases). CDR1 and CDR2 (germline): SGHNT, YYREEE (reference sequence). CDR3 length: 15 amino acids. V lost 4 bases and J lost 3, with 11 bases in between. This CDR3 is CASSQTGFGANVLTF. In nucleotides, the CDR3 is TGTGCCAGCAGCCAAACAGGGTTTGGGGCCAACGTCCTGACTTTC. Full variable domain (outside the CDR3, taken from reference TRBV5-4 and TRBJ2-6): ETGVTQSPTHLIKTRGQQVTLRCSSQSGHNTVSWYQQALGQGPQFIFQYYREEENGRGNFPPRFSGLQFPNYSSELNVNALELDDSALYLCASSQTGFGANVLTFGAGSRLTVL.

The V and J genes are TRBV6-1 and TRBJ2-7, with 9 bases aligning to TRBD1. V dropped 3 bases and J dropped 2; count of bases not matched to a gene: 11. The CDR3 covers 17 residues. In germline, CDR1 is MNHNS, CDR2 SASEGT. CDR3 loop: CASSDRIPGQGTYEQYF. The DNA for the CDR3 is TGTGCCAGCAGTGATCGTATTCCGGGACAGGGAACCTACGAGCAGTACTTC.

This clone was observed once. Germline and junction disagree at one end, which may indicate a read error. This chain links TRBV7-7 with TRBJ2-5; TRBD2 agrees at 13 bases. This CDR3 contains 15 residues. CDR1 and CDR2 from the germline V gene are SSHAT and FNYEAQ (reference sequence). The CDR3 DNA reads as TGTGCTAGCAGCCTAGGGACTAGCGGGGAAGAGACCCAGTACTTC. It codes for CASSLGTSGEETQYF.

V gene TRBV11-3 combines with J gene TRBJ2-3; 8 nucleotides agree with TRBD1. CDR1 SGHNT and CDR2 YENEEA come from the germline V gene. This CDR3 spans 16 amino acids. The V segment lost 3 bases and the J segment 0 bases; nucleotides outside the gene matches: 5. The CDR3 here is CASSLAGQGSTDTQYF. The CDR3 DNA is TGTGCCAGCAGCTTGGCCGGACAGGGCAGCACAGATACGCAGTATTTT. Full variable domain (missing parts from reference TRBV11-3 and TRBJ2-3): EAGVVQSPRYKIIEKKQPVAFWCNPISGHNTLYWYLQNLGQGPELLIRYENEEAVDDSQLPKDRFSAERLKGVDSTLKIQPAELGDSAVYLCASSLAGQGSTDTQYFGPGTRLTVL.

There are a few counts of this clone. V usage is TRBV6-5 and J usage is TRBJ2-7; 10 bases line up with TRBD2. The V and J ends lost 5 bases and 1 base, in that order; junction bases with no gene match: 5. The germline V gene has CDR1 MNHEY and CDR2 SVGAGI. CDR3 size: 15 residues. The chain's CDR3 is CASSPSGGGSYEQYF. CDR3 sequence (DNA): TGTGCCAGCAGTCCTAGCGGGGGTGGGTCCTACGAGCAGTACTTC.

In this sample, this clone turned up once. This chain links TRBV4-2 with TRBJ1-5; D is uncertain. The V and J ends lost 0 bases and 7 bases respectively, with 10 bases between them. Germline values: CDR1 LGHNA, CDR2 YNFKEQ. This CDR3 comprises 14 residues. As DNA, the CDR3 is TGTGCCAGCAGCCAAGATTCGGAAGGACAGCCCCAGCATTTT. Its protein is CASSQDSEGQPQHF.

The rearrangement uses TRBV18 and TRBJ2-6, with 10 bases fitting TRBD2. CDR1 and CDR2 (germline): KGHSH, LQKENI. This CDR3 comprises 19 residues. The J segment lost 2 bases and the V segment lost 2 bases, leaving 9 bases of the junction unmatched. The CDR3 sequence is CASSPSRGLALPGANVLTF. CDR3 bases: TGTGCCAGCTCACCAAGTCGGGGACTAGCGTTGCCTGGGGCCAACGTCCTGACTTTC.

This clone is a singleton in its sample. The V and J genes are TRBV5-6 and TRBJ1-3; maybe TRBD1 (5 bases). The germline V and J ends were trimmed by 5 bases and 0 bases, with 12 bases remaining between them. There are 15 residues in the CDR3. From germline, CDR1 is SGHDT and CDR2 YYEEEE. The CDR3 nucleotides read TGTGCCAGCAGAAGGGGACGGCTCTCTGGAAACACCATATATTTT. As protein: CASRRGRLSGNTIYF.

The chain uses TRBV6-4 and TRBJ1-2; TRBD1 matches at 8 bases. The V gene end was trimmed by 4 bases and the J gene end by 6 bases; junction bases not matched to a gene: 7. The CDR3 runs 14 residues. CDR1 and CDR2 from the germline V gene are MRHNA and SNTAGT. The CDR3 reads CASSASQGADGYTF. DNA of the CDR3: TGTGCCAGCAGTGCGAGCCAGGGGGCTGATGGCTACACCTTC.

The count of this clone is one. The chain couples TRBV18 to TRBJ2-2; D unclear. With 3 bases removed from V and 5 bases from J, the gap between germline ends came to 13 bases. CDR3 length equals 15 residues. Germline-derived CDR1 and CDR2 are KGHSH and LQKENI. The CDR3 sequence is CASSPSESRTGELFF. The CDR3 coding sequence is TGTGCCAGCTCACCTTCGGAGAGCCGGACCGGGGAGCTGTTTTTT.

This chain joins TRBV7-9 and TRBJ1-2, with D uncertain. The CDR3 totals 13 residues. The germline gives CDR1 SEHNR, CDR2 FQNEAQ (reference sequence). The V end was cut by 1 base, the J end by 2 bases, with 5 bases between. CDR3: CASSLEQNYGYTF. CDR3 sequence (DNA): TGTGCCAGCAGCTTAGAACAGAACTATGGCTACACCTTC.

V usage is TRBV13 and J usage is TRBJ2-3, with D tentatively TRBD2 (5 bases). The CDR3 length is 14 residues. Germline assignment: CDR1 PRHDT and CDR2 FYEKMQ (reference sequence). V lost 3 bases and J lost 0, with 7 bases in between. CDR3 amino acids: CASSFGESTDTQYF. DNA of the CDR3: TGTGCCAGCAGCTTCGGGGAAAGCACAGATACGCAGTATTTT.

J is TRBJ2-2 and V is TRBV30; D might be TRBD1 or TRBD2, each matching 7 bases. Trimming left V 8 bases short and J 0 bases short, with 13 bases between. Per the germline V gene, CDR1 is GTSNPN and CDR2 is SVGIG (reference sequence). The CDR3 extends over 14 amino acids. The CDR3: CAKAGTANTGELFF. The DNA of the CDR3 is TGTGCCAAAGCGGGGACAGCGAACACCGGGGAGCTGTTTTTT.